These T cell receptor beta chains were read from a single sample in a study of blood T cell repertoires in COVID-19. Libraries were prepared by immunoSEQ multiplex PCR; TCRdb keeps only in-frame clonotypes and omits some of them. The repertoire includes tens of thousands of clones, around four fifths of them detected once, and 10% to 15% sits in the top ten. The specimen sequenced was peripheral blood. Receptor source: a woman older than 75 with acute or convalescent COVID-19. Each CDR3 is given with its conserved first and last residue. The order of the fields is clone size, V gene, J gene, D gene, CDR3 DNA, CDR3 protein. D genes are given only for firm matches. Clone size is stated in some rows and not others, as once, few, many or a class when expanded.

>NA|TRBV7-8|TRBJ1-6|NA
TGTGCCAGCAGCTTAGACCGCGGGCCCAGTCCTTATTCACCCCTCCACTTT
CASSLDRGPSPYSPLHF
>NA|TRBV6-1|TRBJ1-2|TRBD1
TGTGCCAGCAGTGATCTCTGGACAGGGGAAGGCTACACCTTC
CASSDLWTGEGYTF
>NA|TRBV5-1|TRBJ1-4|NA
TGCGCCAGCAGCAGAGCGCAGGGGCCTAATGAAAAACTGTTTTTT
CASSRAQGPNEKLFF
>once|TRBV7-9|TRBJ1-4|TRBD1
TGTGCCAGCAGCACACGTCCTGTGGACAGGGGCCATGAAAAACTGTTTTTT
CASSTRPVDRGHEKLFF
>NA|TRBV7-6|TRBJ2-1|NA
TGTGCCAGCAGCCCGTGGACAGAACGATTGGATGAGCAGTTCTTC
CASSPWTERLDEQFF
>NA|TRBV19|TRBJ1-1|NA
TGTGCCAGTACAAAGACGTTGGGCTTGAACACTGAAGCTTTCTTT
CASTKTLGLNTEAFF
>once|TRBV18|TRBJ1-1|NA
TGTGCCAGCTCACTCCAGGAGGGGACTGAAGCTTTCTTT
CASSLQEGTEAFF
>NA|TRBV27|TRBJ2-1|TRBD2
TGTGCCAGCAGTTCTACCCTTCTAGCGGGAGACTACAATGAGCAGTTCTTC
CASSSTLLAGDYNEQFF
>once|TRBV9|TRBJ2-1|NA
TGTGCCAGCAGTGGAACCACTGACTACCGCGTTTTCTTC
CASSGTTDYRVFF
>NA|TRBV19|TRBJ1-2|NA
TGTGCCAGTAGTATAACGGGACTCCTTGGTGGCTACACCTTC
CASSITGLLGGYTF
>NA|TRBV7-2|TRBJ2-1|TRBD2
TGTGCCAGCAGCGCAACAGCGGGGTCGAATGAGCAGTTCTTC
CASSATAGSNEQFF
>NA|TRBV6-2/TRBV6-3|TRBJ1-1|NA
TGTGCCAGCAGTTACACTGACACGAACACTGAAGCTTTCTTT
CASSYTDTNTEAFF
>NA|TRBV6-5|TRBJ2-2|NA
TGTGCCAGCACACCAGGGGCCGGTCTTCGGGAGCTGTTTTTT
CASTPGAGLRELFF
>once|TRBV25-1|TRBJ1-2|NA
TGTGCCAGCAGTGAGACAGGCCGCACCTATGGCTACACCTTC
CASSETGRTYGYTF
>NA|TRBV6-6|TRBJ2-5|NA
TGTGCCAGCAGTTACGCAGGGATGCAAGAGACCCAGTACTTC
CASSYAGMQETQYF
>once|TRBV5-1|TRBJ1-1|NA
TGCGCCAGCCAGCGTGGAGAAAGTACTGAAGCTTTCTTT
CASQRGESTEAFF
>once|TRBV29-1|TRBJ2-3|TRBD1
TGCAGCGTCGGGAACCGGGACAGAAGCACAGATACGCAGTATTTT
CSVGNRDRSTDTQYF
>NA|TRBV5-4|TRBJ1-1|NA
TGTGCCAGCCATAAGAACAGTGAAGCTTTCTTT
CASHKNSEAFF
>once|TRBV2|TRBJ1-5|TRBD1
TGTGCCAGCGGGGGCGACAGGGAGAGCCATCAGCCCCAGCATTTT
CASGGDRESHQPQHF
>NA|TRBV19|TRBJ1-5|NA
TGTGCCAGTAGTATACCCGGGACACAATATAGCAATCAGCCCCAGCATTTT
CASSIPGTQYSNQPQHF
>NA|TRBV11-3|TRBJ1-1|NA
TGTGCCAGCAGCTTCAGGGGCGCGAACACTGAAGCTTTCTTT
CASSFRGANTEAFF
>NA|TRBV5-1|TRBJ2-3|TRBD2
TGCGCCAGCAGCCCGGCGGAGCGGGGGACGAGGGATACGCAGTATTTT
CASSPAERGTRDTQYF
>NA|TRBV5-1|TRBJ1-4|NA
TGCGCCAGCAGCCCAGGCCCGTCGGCTAATGAAAAACTGTTTTTT
CASSPGPSANEKLFF
>NA|TRBV6-2/TRBV6-3|TRBJ2-7|TRBD1
TGTGCCAGCAGTTACCTGCGGGGACAGGGGCCACCCTACGAGCAGTACTTC
CASSYLRGQGPPYEQYF
>NA|TRBV12-3/TRBV12-4|TRBJ2-1|TRBD2
TGTGCCAGCAACAGCGGGACCTACAATGAGCAGTTCTTC
CASNSGTYNEQFF
>NA|TRBV6-5|TRBJ1-6|NA
TGTGCCAGCGATCGCCAGGGAGGTGGGTCACCCCTCCACTTT
CASDRQGGGSPLHF
>few|TRBV15|TRBJ1-1|TRBD1
TGTGCCACCAGCAGAGGCCGACAGGGAACTGAAGCTTTCTTT
CATSRGRQGTEAFF
>NA|TRBV5-1|TRBJ2-5|NA
TGCGCCAGCAGCTTGAGCTTACAGAAAGAGACCCAGTACTTC
CASSLSLQKETQYF
>once|TRBV7-2|TRBJ2-1|TRBD1
TGTGCCAGCAGCTTAGATGTGGCAGGGGGTGGGTATGAGCAGTTCTTC
CASSLDVAGGGYEQFF
>NA|TRBV12-3/TRBV12-4|TRBJ1-1|NA
TGTGCCAGCAGTCCGCTAATGAACACTGAAGCTTTCTTT
CASSPLMNTEAFF
>NA|TRBV19|TRBJ2-3|NA
TGTGCCAGTAGTCCCGGACTCCGAAGCACAGATACGCAGTATTTT
CASSPGLRSTDTQYF
>NA|TRBV6-5|TRBJ2-3|NA
TGTGCCTCCTCGGTTCATAGCGGCAGCACAGATACGCAGTATTTT
CASSVHSGSTDTQYF
>NA|TRBV20-1|TRBJ2-5|NA
TGCAGTTTTAGTAAGGAGACCCAGTACTTC
CSFSKETQYF
>NA|TRBV15|TRBJ1-2|TRBD1
TGTGCCACCAGCAGAGCTGAGACAGGGGTCGGAGGCTACACCTTC
CATSRAETGVGGYTF
>NA|TRBV11-2|TRBJ2-1|NA
TGTGCCAGCAGCGATTCCCCCGGGCAGGGAATATACAATGAGCAGTTCTTC
CASSDSPGQGIYNEQFF
>NA|TRBV7-8|TRBJ2-7|NA
TGTGCCAGCAGCTTAGACCAGGGGGGATACGAGCAGTACTTC
CASSLDQGGYEQYF
>NA|TRBV11-3|TRBJ2-5|TRBD1
TGTGCCAGCAGCTTCGAGGCAGGGGGCGTCGGGACCCAGTACTTC
CASSFEAGGVGTQYF
>NA|TRBV21-1|TRBJ2-7|NA
TGTGCCAGCAGCGCCCGGGACTGGAAACCCTACGAGCAGTACTTC
CASSARDWKPYEQYF
>once|TRBV28|TRBJ1-2|TRBD1
TGTGCCAGCAGTCCGCCCCCCGGACAGGGTACGACTAACTATGGCTACACCTTC
CASSPPPGQGTTNYGYTF
>NA|TRBV2|TRBJ2-5|NA
TGTGCCAGCAGTGGGGCAGGGCTTAACCAAGAGACCCAGTACTTC
CASSGAGLNQETQYF
>NA|TRBV2|TRBJ2-7|NA
TGTGTCGAGAGGGGAGGAGGAGAGCAGTACTTC
CVERGGGEQYF
>NA|TRBV6-5|TRBJ2-3|NA
TGTGCCAGCAGTCGAGGACAGCCCACAGATACGCAGTATTTT
CASSRGQPTDTQYF
>NA|TRBV6-5|TRBJ1-3|NA
TGTGCCAGCAGTCCAACCAGACTTTCTGGAAACACCATATATTTT
CASSPTRLSGNTIYF
>once|TRBV18|TRBJ1-2|TRBD1
TGTGCCAGCTCACCAAAGACAGGGGCAGGGGAAGGCTACACCTTC
CASSPKTGAGEGYTF
>few|TRBV7-9|TRBJ2-5|NA
TGTGCCAGCAGCTCCGATATACCTAGCCGAGAGACCCAGTACTTC
CASSSDIPSRETQYF
>NA|TRBV6-5|TRBJ1-2|NA
TGTGCCAGCAGTCCAACCCGACAGGAACTCCTTCCTACCTTC
CASSPTRQELLPTF